What follows are 17 T cell receptor beta chains derived from one specimen sequenced in a study of Graves' ophthalmopathy and Graves' hyperthyroidism. RNA transcripts were the source from which TCR beta CDR3 regions were amplified. Second-round multiplex PCR followed a first-round RT-PCR using HTBI primers. One entry per CDR3 protein results from TCRdb running MiXCR on the multiplex PCR reads. The sample includes roughly 1.1 million distinct CDR3 sequences, 36% of them seen just once. The specimen was peripheral blood or thyroid tissue (not recorded which). These receptors originate from an adult man with Graves' hyperthyroidism.

The genes are TRBV6-6 and TRBJ1-2; D is perhaps TRBD1 (6 bases). The germline V gene has CDR1 MNHNY and CDR2 SVGAGI (reference sequence). The V end lost 7 bases, the J end lost 7 bases, and 10 bases lay between the germline ends. This CDR3 region has 11 residues. CDR3 residues: CASTGDGGYTF. The DNA for the CDR3 is TGTGCCAGCACAGGGGATGGTGGCTACACCTTC.

This clonotype was seen ten or more times. CDR3 region: CASSDGAGETQYF. CDR3 sequence (DNA): TGTGCCAGCAGTGATGGGGCCGGGGAGACCCAGTACTTC. This chain joins TRBV6-1 and TRBJ2-5; maybe TRBD1 (5 bases). Per germline, CDR1 MNHNS and CDR2 SASEGT. CDR3 length: 13 residues. V shed 3 bases and J shed 5 bases, with 10 bases lying between them.

For this clonotype: A much larger clone differs from this one at a single base, so this may be a read error. The chain links TRBV5-4 to TRBJ1-6; 7 bases align to TRBD1. CDR3 length equals 15 residues. The germline CDR1 and CDR2 sequences are SGHNT and YYREEE (reference sequence). The V and J ends lost 4 bases and 11 bases, in that order; junction bases with no gene match: 12. CDR3: CASSLRQGEVPPLHF. CDR3 nucleotides: TGTGCCAGCAGCCTAAGACAGGGAGAGGTTCCACCCCTCCACTTT.

J is TRBJ1-4 and V is TRBV11-2; D is unresolved. V was shortened by 5 bases and J by 2 bases, with 12 bases between the two germline ends. The CDR3 is made up of 15 amino acids. Germline lookup yields CDR1 SGHAT and CDR2 FQNNGV. The CDR3 protein is CASSRTGLTNEKLFF. CDR3 nucleotide sequence: TGTGCCAGCAGCCGGACGGGGTTGACTAATGAAAAACTGTTTTTT. Full variable domain (rest looked up from reference TRBV11-2 and TRBJ1-4): EAGVAQSPRYKIIEKRQSVAFWCNPISGHATLYWYQQILGQGPKLLIQFQNNGVVDDSQLPKDRFSAERLKGVDSTLKIQPAKLEDSAVYLCASSRTGLTNEKLFFGSGTQLSVL.

This clonotype was observed many times. V gene TRBV7-8 combines with J gene TRBJ2-5; the match to TRBD2 covers 16 bases. CDR1 SGHVS and CDR2 FQNEAQ come from the germline V gene. Trimming took 3 bases from V and 3 from J; bases not matched to a gene: 10. The CDR3 is 19 amino acids. For the CDR3, the DNA is TGTGCCAGCAGCTTCTGGCAGGGGACTAGCGGGGGGGGGAAAGAGACCCAGTACTTC. Its translation: CASSFWQGTSGGGKETQYF.

The V gene is TRBV2, the J gene TRBJ1-1; maybe TRBD1 (5 bases). Per the germline V gene, CDR1 is SNHLY and CDR2 is FYNNEI. Trimming cost V 3 bases and J 14 bases, with 19 bases left between them. The CDR3 length is 13 residues. The CDR3 is CASSDPTAGSVFF. The CDR3 DNA follows: TGTGCCAGCAGTGATCCGACAGCCGGGTCGGTCTTCTTT.

This clonotype was recorded at least ten times. As DNA, the CDR3 is TGTGCCAGCAGTTTGCCGATTTACTATGGCTACACCTTC. Its translation: CASSLPIYYGYTF. The rearrangement joins TRBV12-3 or TRBV12-4 to TRBJ1-2; D ambiguous. V lost 3 bases and J lost 3, with 8 bases in between. The length of the CDR3 is 13 residues.

CDR3 bases: TGTGCCAGTCGTGAGACTAACACCGGGGAGCTGTTTTTT. This translates into CASRETNTGELFF. The chain couples TRBV6-2 or TRBV6-3 to TRBJ2-2; D remains unclear. The CDR3 contains 13 residues. Per the germline V gene, CDR1 is MNHEY and CDR2 is SVGEGT. Trimming cost V 9 bases and J 2 bases, with 10 bases left between them.

The V call is TRBV12-3 or TRBV12-4, the J call TRBJ2-5; D is perhaps TRBD1 (5 bases). V was shortened by 2 bases and J by 5 bases, with 15 bases between the two germline ends. The CDR3 has 15 residues. CDR3 sequence reads: CASSLWVGLGETQYF. CDR3 in DNA: TGTGCCAGCAGTTTATGGGTGGGGCTCGGGGAGACCCAGTACTTC.

This clonotype was picked up a small number of times. This chain uses TRBV19 with TRBJ2-7; D perhaps matches TRBD1 (6 bases). The better agreement between TRBJ2-1 and the DNA end casts doubt on the J call. CDR3 length: 11 residues. CDR1 is LNHDA, CDR2 SQIVND, per germline (reference sequence). The CDR3 bases are TGTGCCAGCAGCCAGGGGAATGAGCAGTTCTTC. Translated, it gives CASSQGNEQFF.

The V call is TRBV19, the J call TRBJ2-2; TRBD2 matches 11 bases. V lost 7 bases, J lost 5 bases, and 9 bases stayed unmatched. Germline assignment: CDR1 LNHDA and CDR2 SQIVND (reference sequence). This CDR3 region has 16 residues. CDR3 sequence reads: CASTQALAGETGELFF. The CDR3 region has the DNA TGTGCCAGTACGCAGGCACTAGCGGGAGAAACCGGGGAGCTGTTTTTT.

This clonotype was counted many times. The rearrangement joins TRBV6-5 to TRBJ1-6; 9 bases fit TRBD1. CDR3 length: 13 amino acids. Per the germline V gene, CDR1 is MNHEY and CDR2 is SVGAGI. The junction had 7 bases not matched to a gene; V was cut back by 11 bases and J by 8 bases. Here the CDR3 DNA reads TGTGCCGTAAACCGGGACAGGGATTCACCCCTCCACTTT. It specifies CAVNRDRDSPLHF.

Turning to this clonotype: The CDR3 does not close with the conserved phenylalanine or tryptophan, likely indicating a read error. V is TRBV12-3 or TRBV12-4 and J is TRBJ2-7; D remains ambiguous. Trimming shortened V by 6 bases and J by 5 bases, and 17 bases separated the two germline ends. The CDR3 runs to 14 residues. CDR3 DNA sequence: TGTGCCAGCAGCACTTCGACGGCCCCACACGAGCAGTACCTC. It translates to CASSTSTAPHEQYL.

A remark on this clonotype: A much larger clone is a single base away; this may be a read error. V gene TRBV25-1 combines with J gene TRBJ2-7; D assignment may be TRBD1 or TRBD2 (5 bases each). Germline values: CDR1 MGHDK, CDR2 SYGVNS. The germline V and J ends were trimmed by 7 bases and 3 bases, with 16 bases remaining between them. The CDR3 contains 14 residues. The CDR3 loop is CASILDSGHYEQYF. CDR3 DNA: TGTGCCAGCATCTTAGACTCGGGGCACTACGAGCAGTACTTC.

A word on this clonotype: The limits of the CDR3 on the DNA are not certain, so only TCRdb's listed CDR3 is given. The chain combines TRBV29-1 with TRBJ2-2; the table's D gene call, TRBD2, was not cross checked with the DNA. The CDR3 length is 14 residues, termini included. Germline CDR1 and CDR2: SQVTM and ANQGSEA. CDR3 amino acids: CSVEGGWAPGSCFF.

The table lists this clonotype with a few counts. The gene calls are TRBV3-2 and TRBJ2-7; the listed D gene, TRBD1, was not tested against the DNA. TRBV3-2 is labeled a pseudogene. The length of the CDR3 is 12 residues. The CDR3 protein is CASSATGREQYF. CDR3 in DNA: TGTGCCAGCAGCGCGACAGGGCGCGAGCAGTACTTC.

This clonotype was found many times. The rearrangement links TRBV19 to TRBJ1-5, with D perhaps matching TRBD1 (5 bases). With 3 bases removed from V and 5 bases from J, the gap between germline ends came to 8 bases. CDR3 length: 13 amino acids. The germline gives CDR1 LNHDA, CDR2 SQIVND (reference sequence). CDR3 amino acids: CASSIGTDQPQHF. The CDR3 coding sequence is TGTGCCAGTAGTATTGGGACGGATCAGCCCCAGCATTTT. The full variable domain, with the rest looked up from reference TRBV19 and TRBJ1-5, is DGGITQSPKYLFRKEGQNVTLSCEQNLNHDAMYWYRQDPGQGLRLIYYSQIVNDFQKGDIAEGYSVSREKKESFPLTVTSAQKNPTAFYLCASSIGTDQPQHFGDGTRLSIL.